The sequence of this TCR beta chain was determined in a study of tumor-infiltrating lymphocytes in localized non-small cell lung cancer. This clone was seen a handful of times. This table comes from immunoSEQ multiplex PCR, and its TCRdb copy is limited to in-frame clones, with some not included. The sample includes roughly 13,000 clones, 74% of them seen just once. The receptor's source is a human donor with non-small cell lung cancer. Sequences were obtained from uninvolved lung tissue not adjacent to the tumor.

This CDR3 is CATSREGSPLHF. CDR3 bases: TGTGCCACCAGCCGGGAAGGTTCACCCCTCCACTTT. The chain recombines TRBV28 with TRBJ1-6, with no clear D. The germline CDR1 and CDR2 sequences are MDHEN and SYDVKM. This CDR3 has 12 residues. The V end lost 10 bases, the J end lost 9 bases, and 13 bases lay between the germline ends.